This entry features one T cell receptor beta chain sequence. Its specificity is unknown. Per germline, CDR1 ENHRY and CDR2 SYGVKD. The V and J ends lost 4 bases and 0 bases respectively, with 11 bases between them. CDR3 size: 15 residues. The selected patients with pancreatic ductal adenocarcinoma had surgery but no neoadjuvant therapy. This sample was included in a study of T cells in pancreatic ductal adenocarcinoma. Study-wide findings and caveats: Comparisons of tumor and blood clonality may show falsely lower tumor diversity. Tumor samples had fewer productive templates and approximately 8-fold fewer unique clonotypes than blood. The resected cohort was biased toward the minority with early-stage disease. Mean clonality was about 0.12 in tumors and roughly 0.068 in blood, not significantly different.

Only in-frame clones appear in the TCRdb table, and some are missing; sequencing was by immunoSEQ multiplex PCR. Of over 85,000 clones in the sample, nearly 95% were seen once. This chain connects TRBV10-3 to TRBJ2-3; D call uncertain. This receptor was obtained from a human donor with pancreatic ductal adenocarcinoma. Sequencing was done on a sample of PBMCs. CDR3 sequence reads: CAISGAVPSTDTQYF. CDR3 sequence (DNA): TGTGCCATCAGTGGGGCAGTCCCTAGCACAGATACGCAGTATTTT.